This T cell receptor beta chain stems from a study of cytomegalovirus exposure and HLA in healthy donors. Whole-study findings and limits: A missense DCLRE1C variant was associated with V- and J-gene trimming of TCR beta chains in a later analysis, and an independent cohort replicated the association. Accurate prediction of HLA-A and HLA-B alleles (for most subjects) was reportedly achieved from TCR beta sequences.

This clone has more than one count but fewer than ten. As yet, its antigen is unknown. This CDR3 has 14 amino acids. CDR1 and CDR2 (germline): SGHRS, YFSETQ. Trimming shortened V by 1 base and J by 5 bases, and 13 bases separated the two germline ends. The PCR contained 60 Vbeta and 13 Jbeta primers. Clones were sequenced by immunoSEQ multiplex PCR, and TCRdb holds only the in-frame ones, with some missing. The table records roughly 120,000 clones, roughly 72% of them present only once. The chain employs TRBV5-1 and TRBJ2-7, with a weak D call TRBD2 (5 bases). Source material: PBMCs. This receptor was obtained from a woman between 50 and 59 years old in good health and CMV-seropositive. The chain's CDR3 is CASSLSARGDEQYF. The CDR3 nucleotides are TGCGCCAGCAGCTTGTCCGCTCGGGGAGACGAGCAGTACTTC. Variable domain in full (rest from reference TRBV5-1 and TRBJ2-7): KAGVTQTPRYLIKTRGQQVTLSCSPISGHRSVSWYQQTPGQGLQFLFEYFSETQRNKGNFPGRFSGRQFSNSRSEMNVSTLELGDSALYLCASSLSARGDEQYFGPGTRLTVT.